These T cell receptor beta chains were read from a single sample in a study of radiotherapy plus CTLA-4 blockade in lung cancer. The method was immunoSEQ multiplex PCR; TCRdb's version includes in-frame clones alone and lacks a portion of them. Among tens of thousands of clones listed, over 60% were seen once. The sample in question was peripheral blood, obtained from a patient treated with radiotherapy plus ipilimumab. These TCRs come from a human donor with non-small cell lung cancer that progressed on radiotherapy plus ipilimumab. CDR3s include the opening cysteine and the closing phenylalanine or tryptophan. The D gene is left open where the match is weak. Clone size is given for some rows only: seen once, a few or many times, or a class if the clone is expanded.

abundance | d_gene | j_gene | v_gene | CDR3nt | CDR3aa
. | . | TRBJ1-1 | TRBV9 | TGTGCCAGCAGCCCAGAAGTCGAGATGAACACTGAAGCTTTCTTT | CASSPEVEMNTEAFF
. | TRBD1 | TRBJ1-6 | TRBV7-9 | TGTGCCAGCAGCCTACCGGGACAGGCAAGATATGGGGGACCACCCCTCCACTTT | CASSLPGQARYGGPPLHF
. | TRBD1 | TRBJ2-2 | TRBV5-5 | TGTGCCAGCAGCCCTTACAGGGGGCTGAGCGGGGAGCTGTTTTTT | CASSPYRGLSGELFF
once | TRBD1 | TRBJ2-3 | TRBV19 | TGTGCCAGTAGGACCGGGACAGCTATCACAGATACGCAGTATTTT | CASRTGTAITDTQYF
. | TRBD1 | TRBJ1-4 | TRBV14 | TGTGCCAGCAGCCAAGCAATTGGTTGGTCAGGGGGCAGGCGGGAAAAACTGTTTTTT | CASSQAIGWSGGRREKLFF
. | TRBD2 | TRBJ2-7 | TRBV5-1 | TGCGCCAGCAGCTTGGGTAGCGGGACGATCTACGAGCAGTACTTC | CASSLGSGTIYEQYF
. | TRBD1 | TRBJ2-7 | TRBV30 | TGTGCCTGCCCAAGGACAGGGGCGTCCTACGAGCAGTACTTC | CACPRTGASYEQYF
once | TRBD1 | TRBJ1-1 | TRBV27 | TGTGCCAGCAGTTTTGGGACAGCACTCACTGAAGCTTTCTTT | CASSFGTALTEAFF
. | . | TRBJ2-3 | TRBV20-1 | TGCAGTGCTATTAGCACCTCCACGCAGTATTTT | CSAISTSTQYF
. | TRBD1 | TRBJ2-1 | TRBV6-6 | TGTGCCAGCAGTCCCACAGGGGGGATGAGGAATGAGCAGTTCTTC | CASSPTGGMRNEQFF
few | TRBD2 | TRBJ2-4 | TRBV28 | TGTGCCAGCAGTCCCCTAGCGGGCGTGGAAAACATTCAGTACTTC | CASSPLAGVENIQYF
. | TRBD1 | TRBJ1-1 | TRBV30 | TGTGCCTGGGCCCGCCCCGGACAGGGAAGGACTGAAGCTTTCTTT | CAWARPGQGRTEAFF
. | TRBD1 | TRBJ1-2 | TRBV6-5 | TGTGCCAGCAGAACGGGACAGTCCTTAAGCTATGGCTACACCTTC | CASRTGQSLSYGYTF
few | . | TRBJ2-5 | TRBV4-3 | TGCGCCAGCAGCCAAGGAAGGGGATCCCAAGAGACCCAGTACTTC | CASSQGRGSQETQYF
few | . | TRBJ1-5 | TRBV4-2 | TGTGCCAGCAGCCAAGATCTGCAGACGAATCAGCCCCAGCATTTT | CASSQDLQTNQPQHF
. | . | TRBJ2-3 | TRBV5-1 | TGCGCCAGCAGTAAGGTCGGGGGACTCACAGATACGCAGTATTTT | CASSKVGGLTDTQYF
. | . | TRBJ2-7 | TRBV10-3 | TGTGCCATCAGTGATCCTGGGGGTATCCACGAGCAGTACTTC | CAISDPGGIHEQYF
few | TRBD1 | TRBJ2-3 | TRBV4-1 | TGCGCCAGCAGCCAAGAACTTACAGGGGGCGCATATGGCATAACCCACCAGGATACGCAGTATTTT | CASSQELTGGAYGITHQDTQYF
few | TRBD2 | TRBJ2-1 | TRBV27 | TGTGCCAGCAGTTTCACTAGCGCATACAATGAGCAGTTCTTC | CASSFTSAYNEQFF
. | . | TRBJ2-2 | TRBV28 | TGTGCCAGCAGGGCCCCGGGCGGGACGTTTGGCGGGGAGCTGTTTTTT | CASRAPGGTFGGELFF
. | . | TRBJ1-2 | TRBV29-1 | TGCAGCGTTGGAGGCAGCGAGGGGGGCTACACCTTC | CSVGGSEGGYTF
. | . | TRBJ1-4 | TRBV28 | TGTGCCAGCAGTTTCCCTGTGGACAGTTCGGGCGGAACTAATGAAAAACTGTTTTTT | CASSFPVDSSGGTNEKLFF
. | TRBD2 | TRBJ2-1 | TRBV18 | TGTGCCAGCTCACCGACAAATAGCGGGGATTACAATGAGCAGTTCTTC | CASSPTNSGDYNEQFF
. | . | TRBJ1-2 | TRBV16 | TGTGCCAGCAGCCAATCGTCCGGCAGGGAAAACTATGGCTACACCTTC | CASSQSSGRENYGYTF
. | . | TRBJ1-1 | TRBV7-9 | TGTGCCAGCAGCTTAGTGGGAGGGAAGAGCACTGAAGCTTTCTTT | CASSLVGGKSTEAFF
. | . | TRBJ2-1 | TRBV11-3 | TGTGCCAGCAGCTTCCGGCTAGCCCGTTACAATGAGCAGTTCTTC | CASSFRLARYNEQFF
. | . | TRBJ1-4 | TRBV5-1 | TGCGCCAGCAGCCTGGCGGGTCCCGGGGAAAAACTGTTTTTT | CASSLAGPGEKLFF
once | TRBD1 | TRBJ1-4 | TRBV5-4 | TGTGCCAGCAGCTTGCAGGGGGCGTCTGAAAAACTGTTTTTT | CASSLQGASEKLFF
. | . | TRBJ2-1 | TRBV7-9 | TGTGCCAGCAGCTTTCTGGTTGGGGGAGGCTATAATGAGCAGTTCTTC | CASSFLVGGGYNEQFF
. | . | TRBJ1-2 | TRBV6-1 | TGTGCCGTCTCTTCCTCCGGGACGGTCTATGGCTACACCTTC | CAVSSSGTVYGYTF
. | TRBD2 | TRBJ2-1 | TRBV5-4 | TGTGCCAGCAGCCACGGACTAGCGGGAGGGCCCTCCTACAATGAGCAGTTCTTC | CASSHGLAGGPSYNEQFF
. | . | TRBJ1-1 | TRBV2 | TGTGCCAGCAGGAAGGAGACAGCGAACACTGAAGCTTTCTTT | CASRKETANTEAFF
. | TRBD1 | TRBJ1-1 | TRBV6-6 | TGTGCCAGCGGACAGGAGAACACTGAAGCTTTCTTT | CASGQENTEAFF
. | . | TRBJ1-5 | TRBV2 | TGTGCCAGCAGTTTTTCCGGGGAAGTGCATTTT | CASSFSGEVHF
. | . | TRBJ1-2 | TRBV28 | TGTGCCAGCAGGCCCCCTAACTATGGCTACACCTTC | CASRPPNYGYTF
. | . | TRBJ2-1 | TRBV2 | TGTGCCAGCAGCCCTAGACTGCAGAGATACAATGAGCAGTTCTTC | CASSPRLQRYNEQFF
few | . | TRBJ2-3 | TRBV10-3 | TGCGCCAGCAGTGAGTCTCTTGGCGGGTACACAGATACGCAGTATTTT | CASSESLGGYTDTQYF
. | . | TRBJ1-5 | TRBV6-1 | TGTGCCAGCAGTGAAGCGGGAGGAATTCGCAATCAGCCCCAGCATTTT | CASSEAGGIRNQPQHF
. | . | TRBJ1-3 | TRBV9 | TGTGCCAGCAGCGTAGCTTACAGGAGCTCTGGAAACACCATATATTTT | CASSVAYRSSGNTIYF
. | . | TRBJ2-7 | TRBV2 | TGTGCCAGCAGTGAAAGCGTAGACTTTCCGTTGGACGAGCAGTACTTC | CASSESVDFPLDEQYF
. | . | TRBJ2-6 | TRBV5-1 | TGCGCCAGCAGCTTGGGCGCCTCTGGGGCCAACGTCCTGACTTTC | CASSLGASGANVLTF
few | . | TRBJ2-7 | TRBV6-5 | TGTGCCAGCAGTGCCCCCGACTACGAGCAGTACTTC | CASSAPDYEQYF
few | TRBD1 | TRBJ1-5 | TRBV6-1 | TGTGCCAGCAGTGAAGGGACAGGGTTTCAGCCCCAGCATTTT | CASSEGTGFQPQHF
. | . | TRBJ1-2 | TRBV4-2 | TGTGCCAGCAGCCAAGATTGGGGAGGTGGTGGCTACACCTTC | CASSQDWGGGGYTF
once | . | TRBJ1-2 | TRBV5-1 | TGCGCCAGCAGCTCGACGGCAGGGCGTTCTAATGATGGCTACACCTTC | CASSSTAGRSNDGYTF
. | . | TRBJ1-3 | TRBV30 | TGTGCCTGGACCAACCCACGGGGCAAGTGGCGCTCTGGAAACACCATATATTTT | CAWTNPRGKWRSGNTIYF
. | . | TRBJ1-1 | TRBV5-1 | TGCGCCAGCGGGGGGCCCGACACTGAAGCTTTCTTT | CASGGPDTEAFF
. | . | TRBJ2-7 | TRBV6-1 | TGTGCCAGCAGTCAGATGGGCTTGCTCTCCTACGAGCAGTACTTC | CASSQMGLLSYEQYF
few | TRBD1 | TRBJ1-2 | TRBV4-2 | TGTGCCAGCAGCCAACCGGGACAGGGGTTAGCTAACTATGGCTACACCTTC | CASSQPGQGLANYGYTF
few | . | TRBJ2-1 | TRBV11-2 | TGTGCCAGCAGCCCCTCTGACAATGAGCAGTTCTTC | CASSPSDNEQFF
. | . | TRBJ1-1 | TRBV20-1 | TGCAGTGCTAGCGGGTCGGCCCTAGCTTTCTTT | CSASGSALAFF
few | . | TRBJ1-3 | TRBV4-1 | TGCGCCAGCAGCCAAGTGGCCGAGAGCTCTGGAAACACCATATATTTT | CASSQVAESSGNTIYF
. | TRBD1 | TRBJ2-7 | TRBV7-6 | TGTGCCAGCAGCTTGGACAGGGGGCCCTCCTACGAGCAGTACTTC | CASSLDRGPSYEQYF
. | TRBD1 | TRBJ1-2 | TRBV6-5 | TGTGCCAGCAGGCCTGACAGGGGAAACTATGGCTACACCTTC | CASRPDRGNYGYTF
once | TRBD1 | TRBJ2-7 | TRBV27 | TGTGCCAGCAGAAAGGGACAGTCCCTTTACGAGCAGTACTTC | CASRKGQSLYEQYF
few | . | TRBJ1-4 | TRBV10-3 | TGTGCCACTAGGGGTGCAGATAATGAAAAACTGTTTTTT | CATRGADNEKLFF
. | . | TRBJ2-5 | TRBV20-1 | TGCAGTGCTAGAAGTGGGCCTTATAAGTACTTC | CSARSGPYKYF
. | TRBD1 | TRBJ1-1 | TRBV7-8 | TGTGCCAGCAGCTTGTACAGGGGGAACACTGAAGCTTTCTTT | CASSLYRGNTEAFF